Sequencing of this T cell receptor (beta chain) was carried out in a study of beta chain features in type 1 diabetes. Study observations and caveats: More deletions and fewer insertions at VDJ junctions were seen in type 1 diabetes patients. Shorter templates may be favored by PCR, equally so in patients and controls.

V was cut by 7 bases and J by 5 bases, with 17 bases left in between. The CDR3 spans 13 residues. CDR1 SQVTM and CDR2 ANQGSEA come from the germline V gene. The study reverse transcribed the entire isolated RNA, so it sequenced expressed TCRB transcripts. Clones were read by immunoSEQ multiplex PCR, and TCRdb kept only the in-frame ones, dropping some. The profile shows around 150,000 clones, about 7.1% of them singletons. CD4+ cells of the naive, central memory, regulatory and stem cell-like memory types were sorted via CD45RO/CCR7/CD25/CD127/CD95/CD27. The table lists this clone with a few counts. Its antigen is unknown.

The chain employs TRBV29-1 and TRBJ2-5, with D tentatively TRBD1 (6 bases). The TCR originated in a woman in her thirties in good health. Sequencing used central memory CD4+ T cells from blood. CDR3 bases: TGCAGCGCAGAGGGGGAGTCACGGGAGACCCAGTACTTC. Encoded protein: CSAEGESRETQYF.